A single sample gave rise to the 19 T cell receptor beta chains below, sequenced in a study of low-dose radiotherapy and immunotherapy resistance in tumors. The time point: after trial treatment. The treatment denotes: LDRT plus nivolumab, ipilimumab, low-dose cyclophosphamide and aspirin (RACIN trial). Priming of first-strand cDNA relied on TRAV- and TRBV-specific primers (covering alpha and beta chains). TCRs were amplified for approximately 21 PCR cycles with a constant-region primer and V-primer adapter. TCRdb itself ran the reads through MiXCR, one entry per CDR3 protein. The sample holds 35,000 to 45,000 distinct CDR3 sequences, less than 30% seen once. The sequenced sample was PBMCs, obtained after low-dose radiotherapy plus immunotherapy. These receptors originate from a male donor with prostate cancer.

This clonotype is termed medium-sized. The V gene is TRBV2, the J gene TRBJ2-1; 9 bases are shared with TRBD2. The CDR3 length is 16 residues. Looked up from germline, CDR1 is SNHLY and CDR2 is FYNNEI. Losses at the gene ends were 6 bases for V and 7 bases for J; bases not matched to a gene: 13. The CDR3 DNA sequence: TGTGCCAGCAGGCACCGTGTGCGGGAGGGAGCGAATGAGCAGTTCTTC. Its translation is CASRHRVREGANEQFF.

This clonotype was observed a few times. The CDR3 region has the DNA TGTGCCAGCAACTGGGCGGTTCCGGGACTAGCGGGAGGAATCTCCTACGAGCAGTACTTC. It translates to CASNWAVPGLAGGISYEQYF. This chain uses TRBV7-8 with TRBJ2-7, with 15 bases identical to TRBD2. The germline V gene has CDR1 SGHVS and CDR2 FQNEAQ. The CDR3 length is 20 residues. Trimming took 7 bases from V and 0 from J; bases not matched to a gene: 16. The entire variable domain, with the rest obtained from reference TRBV7-8 and TRBJ2-7, is as follows: GAGVSQSPRYKVAKRGQDVALRCDPISGHVSLFWYQQALGQGPEFLTYFQNEAQLDKSGLPSDRFFAERPEGSVSTLKIQRTQQEDSAVYLCASNWAVPGLAGGISYEQYFGPGTRLTVT.

Of note for this clonotype: Only one base separates this from a far larger clonotype, so it likely reflects a read error. The chain has TRBV2 and TRBJ2-1; 9 bases line up with TRBD1. The CDR3 extends over 14 amino acids. The V segment lost 6 bases and the J segment 13 bases; nucleotides outside the gene matches: 13. The germline V gene has CDR1 SNHLY and CDR2 FYNNEI. The CDR3, as DNA: TGTGCCAGCAGGGTGGACAGGGGCGAAGAGACCCAGTTCTTC. Residues: CASRVDRGEETQFF. Full variable domain (missing parts from reference TRBV2 and TRBJ2-1): EPEVTQTPSHQVTQMGQEVILRCVPISNHLYFYWYRQILGQKVEFLVSFYNNEISEKSEIFDDQFSVERPDGSNFTLKIRSTKLEDSAMYFCASRVDRGEETQFFGPGTRLTVL.

This clonotype was detected many times. The chain links TRBV29-1 to TRBJ2-5, with D possibly matching TRBD1 (5 bases). The CDR3 has 15 residues. From germline, CDR1 is SQVTM and CDR2 ANQGSEA. The ends were cut back, 0 bases at V and 0 bases at J, with 11 bases in the middle. The CDR3 DNA reads TGCAGCGTTGAAGACTGGACACAAGACCAAGAGACCCAGTACTTC. Its translation: CSVEDWTQDQETQYF.

This clonotype was detected ten times or more. The V gene is TRBV3-1, the J gene TRBJ2-2; weak D call: TRBD2 (5 bases). V was shortened by 1 base and J by 7 bases, with 13 bases between the two germline ends. Germline V gene sequence: CDR1 LGHDT, CDR2 YNNKEL (reference sequence). CDR3 size: 15 residues. This CDR3 reads CASSQGLLVLGELFF. In DNA form, the CDR3 reads TGTGCCAGCAGCCAAGGACTACTAGTGCTCGGGGAGCTGTTTTTT.

In its sample, this clonotype was seen many times. The chain joins TRBV20-1 to TRBJ1-1; D remains ambiguous. CDR1 and CDR2 (germline): DFQATT, SNEGSKA (reference sequence). The ends were cut back, 0 bases at V and 1 base at J, with 15 bases in the middle. The CDR3 is made up of 16 amino acids. The DNA of the CDR3 is TGCAGTGCTAGAGATCCCCCGCGGCAGGCGAACACTGAAGCTTTCTTT. This sequence encodes CSARDPPRQANTEAFF.

The chain has TRBV5-1 and TRBJ2-7; 10 bases are a match to TRBD2. V was clipped by 3 bases and J by 0 bases; unmatched bases: 9. Germline V gene lookup returns CDR1 SGHRS and CDR2 YFSETQ. This CDR3 comprises 17 residues. This CDR3 is CASSSGLALRASYEQYF. The CDR3, as DNA: TGCGCCAGCAGCTCGGGACTAGCGCTGCGGGCCTCCTACGAGCAGTACTTC.

This clonotype has a count of ten or more. The chain uses TRBV7-9 and TRBJ2-3; TRBD2 agrees at 7 bases. In germline, CDR1 is SEHNR, CDR2 FQNEAQ (reference sequence). This CDR3 is 15 amino acids long. V trimming: 3 bases; J trimming: 0 bases; junction bases outside the gene matches: 3. The CDR3 spells CASSFGAGSTDTQYF. In nucleotides, the CDR3 is TGTGCCAGCAGCTTTGGAGCGGGAAGCACAGATACGCAGTATTTT.

This clonotype occurred many times. The chain joins TRBV10-3 to TRBJ1-5, with TRBD1 matching over 12 bases. V lost 0 bases to trimming and J lost 6 bases; unmatched junction nucleotides: 0. Germline CDR1 reads ENHRY; CDR2 reads SYGVKD. The CDR3 length is 15 residues. CDR3 nucleotide sequence: TGTGCCATCAGTGAGTCGGGACAGGGGGCTCAGCCCCAGCATTTT. This sequence encodes CAISESGQGAQPQHF.

This clonotype came up a few times. The chain uses TRBV5-1 and TRBJ2-1; TRBD2 matches 8 bases. Trimming at V came to 1 base and at J to 2 bases, leaving 2 bases not matched to a gene. The CDR3 runs to 15 residues. CDR1 and CDR2 from the germline V gene are SGHRS and YFSETQ. The DNA of the CDR3 is TGCGCCAGCAGCTTGAGCGGGAGTACCTACAATGAGCAGTTCTTC. Its protein is CASSLSGSTYNEQFF.

The V call is TRBV20-1, the J call TRBJ2-1, with 13 bases that match TRBD2. With 5 bases clipped from V and 10 bases from J, the junction kept 5 bases outside the gene matches. From germline, CDR1 is DFQATT and CDR2 SNEGSKA (reference sequence). This CDR3 region has 13 residues. CDR3 sequence reads: CSAAGLAGEEQFF. DNA for the CDR3: TGCAGTGCTGCCGGACTAGCGGGAGAGGAGCAGTTCTTC.

This clonotype was found many times. The V call is TRBV20-1, the J call TRBJ2-7; D is ambiguous. The CDR3 contains 12 residues. The V gene lost 3 bases and the J gene lost 3 bases, with 9 bases spanning the gap. Germline CDR1 and CDR2: DFQATT and SNEGSKA (reference sequence). Written as DNA, the CDR3 is TGCAGTGCTAGTTCCGTCCGCTACGAGCAGTACTTC. Translation: CSASSVRYEQYF.

This clonotype was detected ten times or more. The chain combines TRBV25-1 with TRBJ1-2; D is uncertain. Trimming left V 2 bases short and J 5 bases short, with 6 bases between. This CDR3 has 12 amino acids. Per the germline V gene, CDR1 is MGHDK and CDR2 is SYGVNS. The CDR3 region has the DNA TGTGCCAGCAGTGAAAACAGTTATGGCTACACCTTC. Encoded protein: CASSENSYGYTF.

The V call is TRBV6-2 or TRBV6-3, the J call TRBJ2-4; D is unclear. The V end was cut by 0 bases, the J end by 3 bases, with 9 bases between. Germline CDR1 and CDR2: MNHEY and SVGEGT. The CDR3 is made up of 15 amino acids. CDR3 nucleotide sequence: TGTGCCAGCAGTTACTCTCCTGTGGACAAAAACATTCAGTACTTC. Translating gives CASSYSPVDKNIQYF.

This clonotype appeared many times. The CDR3 loop reads CASSMAGTGRNYGYTF. For the CDR3, the DNA is TGTGCCAGTAGTATGGCCGGGACAGGGAGGAACTATGGCTACACCTTC. The chain employs TRBV19 and TRBJ1-2, with 9 bases identical to TRBD1. This CDR3 comprises 16 residues. Trimming at V came to 3 bases and at J to 2 bases, leaving 7 bases not matched to a gene. Per germline, CDR1 LNHDA and CDR2 SQIVND (reference sequence).

A few counts support this clonotype. A far more abundant clone sits one base away, making this likely a read error. The chain recombines TRBV4-2 with TRBJ2-5; no reliable D call. Per the germline V gene, CDR1 is LGHNA and CDR2 is YNFKEQ. V lost 1 base to trimming and J lost 11 bases, with 23 bases between them. There are 16 residues in the CDR3. The CDR3, as DNA: TGTGCCAGCAGCCAAGGAGACGGAAGCTCCTACAATGAGCAGTACTTC. This encodes CASSQGDGSSYNEQYF.

There are many counts of this clonotype. The genes are TRBV10-3 and TRBJ2-3; D perhaps matches TRBD2 (6 bases). The germline V gene encodes CDR1 ENHRY and CDR2 SYGVKD. This CDR3 is built from 16 residues. Trimming stripped 11 bases from V and 0 bases from J, with 21 bases between. The CDR3 bases are TGTGCCTCCATAACGGGGGAATCGGGGAGCACAGATACGCAGTATTTT. This sequence encodes CASITGESGSTDTQYF.

In this sample, this clonotype turned up many times. The V and J genes are TRBV4-3 and TRBJ1-2; TRBD1 matches 7 bases. Germline lookup yields CDR1 LGHNA and CDR2 YSLEER. This CDR3 region has 16 residues. After removal of 0 bases from V and 4 bases from J, the junction contained 8 bases not matched to a gene. The CDR3 DNA reads as TGCGCCAGCAGCCAAGAGGGGACAGCGATGGGCTATGGCTACACCTTC. Translating gives CASSQEGTAMGYGYTF.

Ten or more counts support this clonotype. The chain is built from TRBV4-2 and TRBJ2-7, with 8 bases lining up with TRBD1. V was pared by 4 bases and J by 5 bases, with 10 bases of the junction left unmatched. The CDR3 covers 15 residues. Germline-derived CDR1 and CDR2 are LGHNA and YNFKEQ. CDR3 loop: CASSPSDRAANEQYF. The CDR3 nucleotides are TGTGCCAGCAGCCCCTCGGACAGGGCGGCAAACGAGCAGTACTTC.